Listed below are T cell receptor beta chains from one sample, sequenced in a study of blood T cell repertoires in COVID-19. The repertoire was sequenced with immunoSEQ multiplex PCR; TCRdb's copy has only in-frame clones and lacks some. The sample consists of around 50,000 clones, around 88% of them appearing once. Sequences were obtained from peripheral blood. These receptors all come from a human donor in a cohort sampled during active COVID-19. CDR3s include the opening cysteine and the closing phenylalanine or tryptophan. A D gene is named only where the DNA matches it firmly. The size of a clone is reported for some rows only, either as once, few or many, or as a class for expanded clones.

d_gene: TRBD2
v_gene: TRBV19
abundance: .
j_gene: TRBJ2-1
CDR3nt: TGTGCCAGTAGTTCGGGACTAGACGCTGTAGAGCAGTTCTTC
CDR3aa: CASSSGLDAVEQFF

d_gene: .
v_gene: TRBV2
abundance: .
j_gene: TRBJ1-4
CDR3nt: TGTGCCAGCAGTGGTCATAGGATCAGGGATGAAAAACTGTTTTTT
CDR3aa: CASSGHRIRDEKLFF

d_gene: .
v_gene: TRBV28
abundance: .
j_gene: TRBJ2-1
CDR3nt: TGTGCCAGCAGTACCCTTTTACAGGGTAATGAGCAGTTCTTC
CDR3aa: CASSTLLQGNEQFF

d_gene: TRBD1
v_gene: TRBV4-1
abundance: .
j_gene: TRBJ1-2
CDR3nt: TGCGCCAGCAGCCAACCGACAGGGATTGAAGGCTACACCTTC
CDR3aa: CASSQPTGIEGYTF

d_gene: TRBD1
v_gene: TRBV5-1
abundance: .
j_gene: TRBJ2-1
CDR3nt: TGCGCCAGCAGCTTCCTACCTAAAGCCGGGACAGTGCATGAGGAGCAGTTCTTC
CDR3aa: CASSFLPKAGTVHEEQFF

d_gene: .
v_gene: TRBV7-2
abundance: .
j_gene: TRBJ2-7
CDR3nt: TGTGCCAGCAGCTTAGAACGGCGGGATCCTCCCTACGAGCAGTACTTC
CDR3aa: CASSLERRDPPYEQYF

d_gene: .
v_gene: TRBV21-1
abundance: .
j_gene: TRBJ1-6
CDR3nt: TGTGCCAGCAGCAAACCTTCGGGGGAGAGCTACTCCTATAATTCACCCCTCCACTTT
CDR3aa: CASSKPSGESYSYNSPLHF

d_gene: TRBD1
v_gene: TRBV7-9
abundance: .
j_gene: TRBJ2-7
CDR3nt: TGTGCCAGCAGCCCTCGACAGGGTATGGGTTACGAGCAGTACTTC
CDR3aa: CASSPRQGMGYEQYF

d_gene: .
v_gene: TRBV5-1
abundance: few
j_gene: TRBJ2-2
CDR3nt: TGCGCCAGCAGCGGGACTGGGAACACCGGGGAGCTGTTTTTT
CDR3aa: CASSGTGNTGELFF

d_gene: TRBD2
v_gene: TRBV28
abundance: .
j_gene: TRBJ2-7
CDR3nt: TGTGCCAGCAGTTTACTGGCGGGAGCCTACGAGCAGTACTTC
CDR3aa: CASSLLAGAYEQYF

d_gene: TRBD1
v_gene: TRBV10-2
abundance: .
j_gene: TRBJ1-2
CDR3nt: TGCGCCAGCCGGGACAGGGGACACCCAGGTGGCTACACCTTC
CDR3aa: CASRDRGHPGGYTF

d_gene: TRBD1
v_gene: TRBV3-1/TRBV3-2
abundance: few
j_gene: TRBJ1-3
CDR3nt: TGTGCCAGCAGCAGCAGGGGGCCCGGAAACACCATATATTTT
CDR3aa: CASSSRGPGNTIYF

d_gene: .
v_gene: TRBV10-1
abundance: .
j_gene: TRBJ1-3
CDR3nt: TGCGCCACCTCCAAGAGGGGGAGCTCTGGAAACACCATATATTTT
CDR3aa: CATSKRGSSGNTIYF

d_gene: .
v_gene: TRBV6-5
abundance: .
j_gene: TRBJ1-6
CDR3nt: TGTGCCAGCAGACAGGATATTAATTCACCCCTCCACTTT
CDR3aa: CASRQDINSPLHF

d_gene: TRBD1
v_gene: TRBV30
abundance: .
j_gene: TRBJ1-1
CDR3nt: TGTGCCTGGAGTCCGGGACAGCGAAACACTGAAGCTTTCTTT
CDR3aa: CAWSPGQRNTEAFF

d_gene: .
v_gene: TRBV19
abundance: few
j_gene: TRBJ1-5
CDR3nt: TGTGCCAGTAGTATTTGGCAGGGTGTCAATCAGCCCCAGCATTTT
CDR3aa: CASSIWQGVNQPQHF

d_gene: TRBD2
v_gene: TRBV2
abundance: .
j_gene: TRBJ2-7
CDR3nt: TGTGCCAGCAGTGAATTCGGGACTAGCGGGAGCCACGAGCAGTACTTC
CDR3aa: CASSEFGTSGSHEQYF

d_gene: TRBD1
v_gene: TRBV2
abundance: few
j_gene: TRBJ1-5
CDR3nt: TGTGCCAGCAGTGAGAAAGACAGGGGGAATCAGCCCCAGCATTTT
CDR3aa: CASSEKDRGNQPQHF

d_gene: TRBD1
v_gene: TRBV5-4
abundance: .
j_gene: TRBJ2-7
CDR3nt: TGTGCCAGCAGCTTGGGGACAGGGGAGGGTTGGAACGAGCAGTACTTC
CDR3aa: CASSLGTGEGWNEQYF

d_gene: TRBD2
v_gene: TRBV7-8
abundance: .
j_gene: TRBJ2-1
CDR3nt: TGTGCCAGCAGCTTTTCGGGGAGAGCGGGGCGGTTCTCCTACAATGAGCAGTTCTTC
CDR3aa: CASSFSGRAGRFSYNEQFF

d_gene: .
v_gene: TRBV15
abundance: .
j_gene: TRBJ1-1
CDR3nt: TGTGCCACCGAAATAGAGGGCTCGAACACTGAAGCTTTCTTT
CDR3aa: CATEIEGSNTEAFF

d_gene: .
v_gene: TRBV6-5
abundance: .
j_gene: TRBJ1-4
CDR3nt: TGTGCCAGCAAAATGGGGGAGGGAAAACTGTTTTTT
CDR3aa: CASKMGEGKLFF

d_gene: .
v_gene: TRBV19
abundance: .
j_gene: TRBJ1-5
CDR3nt: TGTGCCAGTAGCTTAACAGGGCTTCAGCCCCAGCATTTT
CDR3aa: CASSLTGLQPQHF

d_gene: TRBD2
v_gene: TRBV18
abundance: .
j_gene: TRBJ2-1
CDR3nt: TGTGCCAGCTCACCACCACTTACTAGCGGGACCTCCTACAATGAGCAGTTCTTC
CDR3aa: CASSPPLTSGTSYNEQFF

d_gene: TRBD1
v_gene: TRBV18
abundance: .
j_gene: TRBJ1-2
CDR3nt: TGTGCCAGCTCCCCCTCCGGACAGGATGGCTACACCTTC
CDR3aa: CASSPSGQDGYTF

d_gene: TRBD2
v_gene: TRBV9
abundance: few
j_gene: TRBJ2-1
CDR3nt: TGTGCCAGCAGCGGGGGAGGGTCAAGCGAGTTCTTC
CDR3aa: CASSGGGSSEFF

d_gene: TRBD2
v_gene: TRBV6-6
abundance: .
j_gene: TRBJ2-7
CDR3nt: TGTGCCAGCATCCCCAGTGGACTAGCGGGGGGGAACGAGCAGTACTTC
CDR3aa: CASIPSGLAGGNEQYF

d_gene: .
v_gene: TRBV4-1
abundance: .
j_gene: TRBJ2-7
CDR3nt: TGCGCCAGCAGCCAAGGACAGTCGTCCGGCTACGAGCAGTACTTC
CDR3aa: CASSQGQSSGYEQYF

d_gene: TRBD1
v_gene: TRBV5-4
abundance: .
j_gene: TRBJ2-2
CDR3nt: TGTGCCAGCAGCTTGGGAAGACAGGGGGCCACCGGGGAGCTGTTTTTT
CDR3aa: CASSLGRQGATGELFF

d_gene: TRBD1
v_gene: TRBV2
abundance: .
j_gene: TRBJ2-5
CDR3nt: TGTGCCAGGAGGACAGGGCAAGAGACCCAGTACTTC
CDR3aa: CARRTGQETQYF

d_gene: TRBD2
v_gene: TRBV3-1/TRBV3-2
abundance: .
j_gene: TRBJ2-3
CDR3nt: TGTGCCAGCAGCCCGGGACTAGTTAGGGGCACAGATACGCAGTATTTT
CDR3aa: CASSPGLVRGTDTQYF

d_gene: .
v_gene: TRBV7-2
abundance: .
j_gene: TRBJ2-7
CDR3nt: TGTGCCAGCAGCACGGGACTCTCCTACGAGCAGTACTTC
CDR3aa: CASSTGLSYEQYF

d_gene: .
v_gene: TRBV20-1
abundance: .
j_gene: TRBJ2-3
CDR3nt: TGCAGTGCTAGTTCAGTCGACACAGATACGCAGTATTTT
CDR3aa: CSASSVDTDTQYF

d_gene: TRBD2
v_gene: TRBV2
abundance: .
j_gene: TRBJ2-1
CDR3nt: TGTGCCAGCAGTTCACTAGCGAGCAATGAGCAGTTCTTC
CDR3aa: CASSSLASNEQFF

d_gene: TRBD2
v_gene: TRBV5-1
abundance: .
j_gene: TRBJ2-3
CDR3nt: TGCGCCAGCAGCTTGGGACTAGCGGGAGGCACAGATACGCAGTATTTT
CDR3aa: CASSLGLAGGTDTQYF

d_gene: .
v_gene: TRBV6-5
abundance: .
j_gene: TRBJ1-3
CDR3nt: TGTGCCAGCAGCTACATCAGGGGAACCGGAAACACCATATATTTT
CDR3aa: CASSYIRGTGNTIYF

d_gene: .
v_gene: TRBV6-5
abundance: few
j_gene: TRBJ1-4
CDR3nt: TGTGCCAGCAGTTCTCCCCGAGAGGGGAGGGAAAAACTGTTTTTT
CDR3aa: CASSSPREGREKLFF

d_gene: .
v_gene: TRBV14
abundance: .
j_gene: TRBJ2-4
CDR3nt: TGTGCCAGCAGCCAAGCTCCAGATCAGTCGTTCGCCAAAAACATTCAGTACTTC
CDR3aa: CASSQAPDQSFAKNIQYF

d_gene: TRBD1
v_gene: TRBV7-2
abundance: .
j_gene: TRBJ2-2
CDR3nt: TGTGCCAGCAGCTCCCGGACAGGAATTGTCGGGGGGGAGCTGTTTTTT
CDR3aa: CASSSRTGIVGGELFF

d_gene: .
v_gene: TRBV2
abundance: once
j_gene: TRBJ1-2
CDR3nt: TGTGCCAGCAGTGCACGGGGAGGGCTTGGCTACACCTTC
CDR3aa: CASSARGGLGYTF